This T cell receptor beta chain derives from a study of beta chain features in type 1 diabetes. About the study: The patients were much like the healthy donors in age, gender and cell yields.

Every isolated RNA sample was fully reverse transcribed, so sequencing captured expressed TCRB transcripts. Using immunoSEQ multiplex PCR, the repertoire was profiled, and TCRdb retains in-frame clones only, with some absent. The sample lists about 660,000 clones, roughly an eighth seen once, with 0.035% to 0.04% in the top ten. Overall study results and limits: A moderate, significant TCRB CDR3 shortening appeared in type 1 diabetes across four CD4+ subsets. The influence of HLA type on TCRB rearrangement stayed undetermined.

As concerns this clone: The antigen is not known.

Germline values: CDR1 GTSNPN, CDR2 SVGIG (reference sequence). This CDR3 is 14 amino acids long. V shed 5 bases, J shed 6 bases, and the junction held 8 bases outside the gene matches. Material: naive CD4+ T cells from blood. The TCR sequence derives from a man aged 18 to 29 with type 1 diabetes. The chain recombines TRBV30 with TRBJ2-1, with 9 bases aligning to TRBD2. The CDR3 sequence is CAWAWTSATNEQFF. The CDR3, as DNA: TGTGCCTGGGCGTGGACTAGCGCGACCAATGAGCAGTTCTTC.